Detailed here is one T cell receptor (beta chain). Its antigen is unknown. Per-base quality was not reported, and no clone a single base away is much larger than it. The intended sense of this specimen's time point label: 100 days after allo-HCT. Blood samples were obtained from recipients approximately 28 days before transplant and at days 30, 100 and 180 after transplant. Using Nuclei Lysis Solution, genomic DNA was extracted from unfractionated peripheral blood mononuclear cells that were either fresh or cryopreserved. These data belong to a study of T cell clonotyping in hematopoietic cell transplantation (dated by TCRdb to 2020 to 2022). Looking at the study overall: A total of 110 to 150 blood samples were collected in the study from some 37 consecutive transplant recipients and their related donors. Recruitment of patients ran from 2015 to early 2017, and follow-up continued until late 2020 or until death.

The immunoSEQ assay, a bias-controlled multiplex PCR using V- and J-specific primers, was used to amplify TCR beta CDR3 regions from genomic DNA. A second PCR step added a proprietary barcode and Illumina adapter sequences to the CDR3 amplicons. An Illumina MiSeq instrument was used for sequencing of the CDR3 libraries. Per the original workflow: Export and quality control were performed with immunoSEQ Analyzer 3.0, and downstream analyses were performed with R Bioconductor and Immunarch. Repertoire metrics were calculated using only productive rearrangements within the normalized downsampled data set. In the normalized cohort, clonotypes with more than 5 templates were defined as pathologically expanded. Repertoire diversity was measured with the Inverse Simpson Index. To capture all clonotypes, the CMV-specificity analyses were run on the non-normalized data set. Here the immuneACCESS table is served through TCRdb, limited to in-frame sequences with V and J called. Missing clones are a known gap in these copies; in checked studies unresolved V genes cover under half, and the rest lacks a known reason. V, J and clone size were drawn from that table, and D and trimming were deduced from the DNA. This sample lists roughly 5,000 clones; roughly 93% were detected once. The top ten clonotypes cover approximately 40% of the sample.

Broader findings and caveats from the paper: Recipient repertoires showed only a small fraction of overlap with donor repertoires, and over 97% appeared de novo at the given depth. Broader TCR repertoire diversity after transplant was predicted by Inverse Simpson Index values from donors and from recipients before transplant. Recipient TCR diversity fell after transplant, with pathologically expanded clonotypes rising progressively from day 30 to day 180. The sample size was limited, and CD4 and CD8 repertoire contributions could not be separated because cells were not sorted.

The CDR3, from cysteine to phenylalanine, totals 16 residues. Of the read, only the CDR3 DNA is kept; its 48 bases are in frame from base 1. V was cut back by 2 bases and J by 0 bases, leaving a gap of 14 bases between them. The germline V gene yields SGHRS for CDR1 and YFSETQ for CDR2. The rearranged segments are TRBV5-1 and TRBJ1-1; no D gene can be assigned with confidence. The sequence derives from a female patient in her fifties who had an allogeneic stem cell transplant from a related donor, so the T cells may come from the graft donor. Some clones in this sample may be carry-over from other donors' samples. The sequenced sample was peripheral blood mononuclear cells, obtained 100 days after allogeneic stem cell transplant. The CDR3 corresponds to CASSLIPREVNTEAFF. At the DNA level, the sequence is TGCGCCAGCAGCTTAATCCCCCGGGAGGTGAACACTGAAGCTTTCTTT.